One and the same sample provided the 3 T cell receptor beta chains below, sequenced in a study of cytomegalovirus exposure and HLA in healthy donors. This PCR relied on a set of 60 Vbeta primers and 13 Jbeta primers. Repertoires were generated with immunoSEQ multiplex PCR, while TCRdb's copy carries only in-frame clones and drops some. The listing records around 50,000 clones. The material sequenced was PBMCs. The receptors were sampled from a woman younger than 45 in good health and CMV-seropositive.

The chain combines TRBV25-1 with TRBJ2-5; D perhaps matches TRBD1 (6 bases). The CDR3 has 14 amino acids. From germline, CDR1 is MGHDK and CDR2 SYGVNS. Trimming pared 9 bases from V and 2 bases from J, leaving 16 bases between. This CDR3 is CASSMPGTQETQYF. In DNA, the CDR3 is TGTGCCAGTTCCATGCCGGGGACACAAGAGACCCAGTACTTC.

The chain combines TRBV5-5 with TRBJ1-1, with D perhaps matching TRBD1 (5 bases). V was clipped by 4 bases and J by 7 bases, with 11 bases between them. The V gene's germline CDR1 is SGHKS and CDR2 YYEKEE (reference sequence). The CDR3 has 12 amino acids. CDR3 DNA: TGTGCCAGCAGCAGACAGCCAAATGAAGCTTTCTTT. It codes for CASSRQPNEAFF.

The chain links TRBV10-2 to TRBJ1-4, with D uncertain. The CDR3 runs 12 residues. V gave up 3 bases and J gave up 8 bases, with 7 bases separating them. Per germline, CDR1 WSHSY and CDR2 SAAADI. The CDR3 sequence: CASSEVREKLFF. The CDR3 region has the DNA TGCGCCAGCAGTGAAGTCCGGGAAAAACTGTTTTTT.